This passage covers 16 T cell receptor beta chains from one sample sequenced in a study of T cells in Graves' hyperthyroidism and ophthalmopathy. Amplified TCR beta CDR3 regions derived from RNA transcripts. Primed by the HTBI set, a first-round RT-PCR was run on the TCR CDR3. TCRdb analysed the multiplex PCR reads with MiXCR anew, one entry per CDR3 protein. The table lists about 500,000 distinct CDR3 sequences, more than 15% of them singletons, with roughly 29% in the top ten. The sample taken for sequencing was blood. These receptors originate from a woman in her twenties or thirties with Graves' ophthalmopathy.

This clonotype was detected many times. V usage is TRBV24-1 and J usage is TRBJ2-1, with TRBD2 matching over 10 bases. Germline V gene sequence: CDR1 KGHDR, CDR2 SFDVKD. V lost 3 bases and J lost 0; bases outside the gene matches: 13. The CDR3 is 20 amino acids. CDR3 nucleotides: TGTGCCACCAGTGATCCCACTCCTAGGACTAGCGGTCTCTCCTACAATGAGCAGTTCTTC. The encoded protein is CATSDPTPRTSGLSYNEQFF.

The table lists this clonotype with many counts. The chain is built from TRBV20-1 and TRBJ1-5; D is unclear. Germline V gives CDR1 DFQATT, CDR2 SNEGSKA (reference sequence). This CDR3 has 16 residues. V was pared by 2 bases and J by 2 bases, with 16 bases between. As DNA, the CDR3 is TGCAGTGCTAGACCGACGCCGTGGTTGGGCAATCAGCCCCAGCATTTT. Amino acid sequence: CSARPTPWLGNQPQHF.

The V call is TRBV7-2, the J call TRBJ2-7; D gene unclear. The CDR3 loop spans 16 amino acids. Germline CDR1 is SGHTA and CDR2 is FQGNSA. The V end was cut by 5 bases, the J end by 0 bases, with 17 bases between. As DNA, the CDR3 is TGTGCCAGCAGCCCTTGGGGTACCCCAGGCTCCTACGAGCAGTACTTC. Amino acid sequence: CASSPWGTPGSYEQYF.

This clonotype was observed many times. The rearrangement joins TRBV7-9 to TRBJ2-5, with D possibly being TRBD2 (5 bases). Germline CDR1 SEHNR, CDR2 FQNEAQ (reference sequence). There are 14 residues in the CDR3. Trimming pared 1 base from V and 3 bases from J, leaving 9 bases between. The CDR3 DNA sequence: TGTGCCAGCAGCTTAGGGCGGGTGGAAGAGACCCAGTACTTC. Translated, it gives CASSLGRVEETQYF.

Written as DNA, the CDR3 is TGTGCCAGCACCTCGACAGGGTCTGGAAACACCATATATTTT. Its protein product is CASTSTGSGNTIYF. The chain recombines TRBV28 with TRBJ1-3; 7 nucleotides agree with TRBD1. Per germline, CDR1 MDHEN and CDR2 SYDVKM. Unmatched junction bases numbered 4, after V lost 7 bases and J lost 1 base. The CDR3 totals 14 residues.

V gene TRBV3-2 combines with J gene TRBJ2-5; the listed D gene, TRBD2, was not tested against the DNA. TRBV3-2 is given as a pseudogene. The CDR3 length is 17 residues. The DNA for the CDR3 is TGTGCCAGCAGCCAAGATCCTAGCGGGAGTCGGCAAGAGACCCAGTACTTC. Its translation: CASSQDPSGSRQETQYF.

The chain carries TRBV7-2 and TRBJ2-6; no reliable D call. V gave up 4 bases and J gave up 1 base, with 11 bases separating them. Germline lookup yields CDR1 SGHTA and CDR2 FQGNSA. CDR3 length equals 16 residues. Here the CDR3 reads CASSSFVPSGANVLTF. In nucleotides, the CDR3 is TGTGCCAGCAGCTCATTCGTCCCGTCTGGGGCCAACGTCCTGACTTTC. The full variable domain, in which reference TRBV7-2 and TRBJ2-6 provide the parts outside the CDR3, is GAGVSQSPSNKVTEKGKDVELRCDPISGHTALYWYRQSLGQGLEFLIYFQGNSAPDKSGLPSDRFSAERTGGSVSTLTIQRTQQEDSAVYLCASSSFVPSGANVLTFGAGSRLTVL.

This clonotype came up many times. The genes are TRBV28 and TRBJ2-7, with 7 bases that match TRBD1. CDR1 and CDR2 (germline): MDHEN, SYDVKM. J was trimmed by 2 bases and V by 7 bases; bases with no gene match: 8. The CDR3 is 14 residues long. The CDR3 loop reads CASTQGGPPYEQYF. The CDR3 DNA reads TGTGCCAGCACCCAAGGGGGCCCTCCCTACGAGCAGTACTTC.

This rearrangement joins TRBV4-1 to TRBJ2-7; TRBD1 matches at 7 bases. Germline CDR1 is MGHRA and CDR2 is YSYEKL. The CDR3 has 14 amino acids. V shed 5 bases, J shed 1 base, and the junction held 5 bases outside the gene matches. CDR3 sequence: CASSARQGSYEQYF. CDR3 nucleotide sequence: TGCGCCAGCAGCGCCCGACAGGGTTCCTACGAGCAGTACTTC.

This clonotype came up a few times. The V gene is TRBV20-1, the J gene TRBJ1-2, with D perhaps TRBD1 (5 bases). Germline V gene lookup returns CDR1 DFQATT and CDR2 SNEGSKA (reference sequence). The length of the CDR3 is 12 residues. V lost 6 bases and J lost 1, with 9 bases in between. The CDR3 region has the DNA TGCAGTGCGATACAGGATAACTATGGCTACACCTTC. As protein: CSAIQDNYGYTF.

On this clonotype: A much larger clone sits a single nucleotide away, making a read error possible. The chain combines TRBV2 with TRBJ2-7, with D perhaps matching TRBD1 (5 bases). The CDR3 totals 12 residues. Per germline, CDR1 SNHLY and CDR2 FYNNEI. V was cut by 11 bases and J by 3 bases, with 14 bases left in between. DNA of the CDR3: TGTGCCGGCAATCGACAGCTCTACGAGCAGTACTTC. Residues: CAGNRQLYEQYF.

This clonotype was recorded many times. The chain couples TRBV28 to TRBJ2-5; perhaps TRBD2 as D (7 bases). Germline V gene sequence: CDR1 MDHEN, CDR2 SYDVKM. The CDR3 runs to 15 residues. Trimming took off 4 bases at V and 4 bases at J, with 16 bases between the two ends. The CDR3 sequence: CASSSHAGAPETQYF. The DNA of the CDR3 is TGTGCCAGCAGTTCCCATGCGGGGGCCCCAGAGACCCAGTACTTC.

Comments on this clonotype: The junction differs from germline at one of its ends, possibly a read error. The gene calls are TRBV10-1 and TRBJ1-2; D uncertain. The CDR3 runs to 11 residues. Per germline, CDR1 WNHNN and CDR2 SYGVQD (reference sequence). For the CDR3, the DNA is TGTGCCACCGACCGGGGCTATGGCTACACCTTC. This translates into CATDRGYGYTF.

This clonotype appeared a few times. The J gene is TRBJ1-2, the V gene TRBV29-1; tentative D call: TRBD1 (5 bases). V shed 8 bases and J shed 8 bases, with 15 bases lying between them. Germline-derived CDR1 and CDR2 are SQVTM and ANQGSEA. This CDR3 region has 11 residues. This CDR3 is CSYREGNGYTF. The DNA for the CDR3 is TGCAGCTATCGGGAGGGGAACGGCTACACCTTC.

This sequence joins TRBV6-2 or TRBV6-3 and TRBJ2-7; D may be TRBD1 (5 bases). Germline V gene lookup returns CDR1 MNHEY and CDR2 SVGEGT. The ends were cut back, 2 bases at V and 0 bases at J, with 14 bases in the middle. The CDR3 runs 16 residues. CDR3 region: CASSYGGAAYSYEQYF. The CDR3 region has the DNA TGTGCCAGCAGTTACGGTGGGGCAGCGTACTCCTACGAGCAGTACTTC.

This clonotype was seen many times. The chain is built from TRBV28 and TRBJ2-4; D uncertain. Trimming pared 3 bases from V and 0 bases from J, leaving 9 bases between. This CDR3 has 15 amino acids. CDR1 and CDR2 from the germline V gene are MDHEN and SYDVKM. This chain's CDR3 is CASSFTGLAKNIQYF. The CDR3 region has the DNA TGTGCCAGCAGTTTTACTGGGCTAGCCAAAAACATTCAGTACTTC.